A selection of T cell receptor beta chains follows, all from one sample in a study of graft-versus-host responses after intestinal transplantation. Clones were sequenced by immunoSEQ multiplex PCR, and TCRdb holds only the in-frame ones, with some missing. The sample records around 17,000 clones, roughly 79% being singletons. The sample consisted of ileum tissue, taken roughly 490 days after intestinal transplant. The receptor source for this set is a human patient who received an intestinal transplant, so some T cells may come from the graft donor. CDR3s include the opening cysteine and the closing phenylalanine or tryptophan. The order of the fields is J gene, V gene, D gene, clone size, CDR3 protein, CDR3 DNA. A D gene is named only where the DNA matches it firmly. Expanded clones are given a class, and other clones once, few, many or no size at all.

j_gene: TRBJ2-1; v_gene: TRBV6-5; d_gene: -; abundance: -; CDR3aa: CASSYSHEQFF; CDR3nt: TGTGCCAGCAGTTACTCTCATGAGCAGTTCTTC
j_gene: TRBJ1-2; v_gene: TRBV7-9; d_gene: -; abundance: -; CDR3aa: CASSPGEQGEENGYTF; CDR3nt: TGTGCCAGCAGCCCTGGGGAACAGGGAGAAGAGAATGGCTACACCTTC
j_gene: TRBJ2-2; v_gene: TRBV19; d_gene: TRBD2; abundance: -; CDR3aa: CAGDLERLAGRTGELFF; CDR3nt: TGCGCCGGAGACTTGGAGAGACTAGCGGGGAGGACCGGGGAGCTGTTTTTT
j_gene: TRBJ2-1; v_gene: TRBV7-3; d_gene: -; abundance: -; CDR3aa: CASSLYPGSYNEQFF; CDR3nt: TGTGCCAGCAGCTTATACCCGGGCTCCTACAATGAGCAGTTCTTC
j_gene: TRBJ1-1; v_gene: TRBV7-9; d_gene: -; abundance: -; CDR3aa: CASSLVLGGTEAFF; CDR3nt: TGTGCCAGCAGCTTAGTCCTCGGGGGCACTGAAGCTTTCTTT
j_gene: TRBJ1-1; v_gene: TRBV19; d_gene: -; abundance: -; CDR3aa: CASSMARGLGTEAFF; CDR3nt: TGTGCCAGTAGTATGGCCCGGGGGCTCGGAACTGAAGCTTTCTTT
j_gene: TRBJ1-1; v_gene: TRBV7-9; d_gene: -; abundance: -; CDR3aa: CASSNMENTEAFF; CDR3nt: TGTGCCAGCAGTAATATGGAGAACACTGAAGCTTTCTTT
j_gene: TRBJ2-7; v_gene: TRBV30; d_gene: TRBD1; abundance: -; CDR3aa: CAWTDRAFYEQYF; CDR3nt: TGTGCCTGGACGGACAGGGCCTTCTACGAGCAGTACTTC
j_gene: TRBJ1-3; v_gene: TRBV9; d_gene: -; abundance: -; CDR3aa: CASSTQTGNTIYF; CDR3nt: TGTGCCAGCAGCACCCAGACAGGAAACACCATATATTTT
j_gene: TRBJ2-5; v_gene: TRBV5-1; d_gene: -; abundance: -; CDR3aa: CASSYGVQETQYF; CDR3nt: TGCGCCAGCAGCTACGGGGTCCAAGAGACCCAGTACTTC
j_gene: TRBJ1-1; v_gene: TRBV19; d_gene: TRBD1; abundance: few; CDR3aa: CASSVEQGFDRGAFF; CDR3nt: TGTGCCAGTAGTGTGGAACAGGGGTTCGACAGAGGGGCTTTCTTT
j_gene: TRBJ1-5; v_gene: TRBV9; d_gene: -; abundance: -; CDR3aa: CATIDEPQHF; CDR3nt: TGTGCGACAATTGACGAGCCCCAGCATTTT
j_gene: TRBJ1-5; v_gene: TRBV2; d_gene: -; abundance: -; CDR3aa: CASSPHGDQPQHF; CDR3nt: TGTGCCAGCAGTCCTCATGGGGATCAGCCCCAGCATTTT
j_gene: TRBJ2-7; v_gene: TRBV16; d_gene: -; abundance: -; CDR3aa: CASSQFAQYEQYF; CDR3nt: TGTGCCAGCAGCCAATTCGCGCAGTACGAGCAGTACTTC
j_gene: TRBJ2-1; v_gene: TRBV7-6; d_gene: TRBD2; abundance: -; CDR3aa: CASSPQSGGASYNEQFF; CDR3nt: TGTGCCAGCAGCCCCCAGAGCGGGGGGGCCTCCTACAATGAGCAGTTCTTC
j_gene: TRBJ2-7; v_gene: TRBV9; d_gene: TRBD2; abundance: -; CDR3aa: CASSPSSGGAYEQYF; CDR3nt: TGTGCCAGCAGCCCCTCTAGCGGGGGAGCCTACGAGCAGTACTTC
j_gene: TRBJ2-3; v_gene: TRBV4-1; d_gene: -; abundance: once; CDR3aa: CASSQLATTDTQYF; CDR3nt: TGCGCCAGCAGCCAACTAGCGACCACAGATACGCAGTATTTT
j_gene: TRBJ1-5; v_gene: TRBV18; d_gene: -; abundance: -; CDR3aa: CASSPTDNQPQHF; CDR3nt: TGTGCCAGCTCACCCACAGACAATCAGCCCCAGCATTTT
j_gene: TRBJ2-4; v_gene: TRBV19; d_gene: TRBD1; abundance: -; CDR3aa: CASSPGQGRDIQYF; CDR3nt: TGTGCCAGTAGTCCAGGACAGGGCCGGGACATTCAGTACTTC
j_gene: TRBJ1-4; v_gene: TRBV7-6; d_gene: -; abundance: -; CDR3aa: CASSLGTTNEKLFF; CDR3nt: TGTGCCAGCAGCTTAGGGACAACTAATGAAAAACTGTTTTTT
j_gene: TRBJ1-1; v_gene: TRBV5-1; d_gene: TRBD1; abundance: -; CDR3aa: CASTDAGTVNTEAFF; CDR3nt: TGCGCCAGCACTGACGCGGGGACAGTGAACACTGAAGCTTTCTTT
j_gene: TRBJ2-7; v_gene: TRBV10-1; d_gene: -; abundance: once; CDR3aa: CASSEIERRGPSYEQYF; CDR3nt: TGCGCCAGCAGTGAAATAGAGAGGAGGGGGCCATCCTACGAGCAGTACTTC
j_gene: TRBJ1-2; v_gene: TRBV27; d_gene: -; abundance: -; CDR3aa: CATLRAGDKGYTF; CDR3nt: TGTGCCACCCTAAGGGCGGGGGACAAGGGCTACACCTTC
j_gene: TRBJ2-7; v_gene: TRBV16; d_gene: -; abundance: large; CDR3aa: CASSQSGTNYEQYF; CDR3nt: TGTGCCAGCAGCCAATCAGGGACCAACTACGAGCAGTACTTC
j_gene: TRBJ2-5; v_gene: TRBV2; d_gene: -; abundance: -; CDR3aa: CASSGTAYAETQYF; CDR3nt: TGTGCCAGCAGCGGGACGGCGTATGCCGAGACCCAGTACTTC
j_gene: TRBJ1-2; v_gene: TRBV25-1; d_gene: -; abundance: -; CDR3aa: CASSGRTAYGYTF; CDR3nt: TGTGCCAGCAGTGGAAGGACAGCCTATGGCTACACCTTC